This is a list of T cell receptor beta chains from one sample in a study of T cell responses to AZD1222 COVID-19 vaccine. The protocol was immunoSEQ multiplex PCR, while the TCRdb copy is restricted to in-frame clones and leaves out a portion. The sample has approximately 180,000 clones; more than 80% are singletons. Sample: peripheral blood, taken on day 0 of AZD1222 vaccination. Receptor source: an adult in good health. CDR3s leave out the opening cysteine and the closing phenylalanine or tryptophan. Clone size, where shown, is once, few, many, or a class for clones that have expanded.

- TRBJ1-2 TRBV19 ASSIRGIAGYGYT
- TRBJ1-2 TRBV7-2 ASSLDRQSSGYT
- TRBJ2-5 TRBV27 ASSTIYAGEETQY
- TRBJ2-2 TRBV24-1 ATSDYTSGKGGELF
- TRBJ2-7 TRBV6-5 ASSYRFSYEQY
- TRBJ2-2 TRBV5-1 ASSLASSGRMNTGELF
- TRBJ2-1 TRBV5-1 ASSVSLNSYNEQF
once TRBJ1-6 TRBV6-5 ASSYRDRDNSPLH
- TRBJ1-1 TRBV6-5 ASSYATRNTEAF
- TRBJ1-4 TRBV6-5 ASQGESNEKLF
- TRBJ1-5 TRBV5-1 ASSLDRADQPQH
- TRBJ2-5 TRBV11-2 ASSSRQQETQY
- TRBJ2-3 TRBV18 ASSPRARTGGDTQY